The next 30 T cell receptor beta chains were all read from a single sample in a study of blood T cell repertoires in COVID-19. Clones were read by immunoSEQ multiplex PCR, and TCRdb kept only the in-frame ones, dropping some. Among some 64,000 clones listed, approximately 70% were seen once. The sequenced material came from PBMCs or T cells enriched from blood (not recorded which). These receptors were obtained from an older woman who had been exposed to COVID-19.

V usage is TRBV7-9 and J usage is TRBJ2-1, with 7 positions matching TRBD1. Germline V gene lookup returns CDR1 SEHNR and CDR2 FQNEAQ (reference sequence). The trim removed 5 bases at V and 5 bases at J, leaving 12 bases unmatched. The CDR3 consists of 16 residues. The CDR3 region is CASSLPVTGMDNEQFF. DNA for the CDR3: TGTGCCAGCAGCCTACCAGTGACAGGGATGGACAATGAGCAGTTCTTC.

The V gene is TRBV6-5, the J gene TRBJ1-6, with 7 positions matching TRBD1. Germline V gene sequence: CDR1 MNHEY, CDR2 SVGAGI. J was trimmed by 4 bases and V by 4 bases; bases with no gene match: 4. This CDR3 has 15 residues. The CDR3 sequence: CASSSTGSYNSPLHF. CDR3 in DNA: TGTGCCAGCAGTTCGACAGGGTCATATAATTCACCCCTCCACTTT.

CDR3 coding DNA: TGTGCCAGTAGTATCGGGCTGAGCGGGGGGAGTATCACCGGGGAGCTGTTTTTT. This sequence encodes CASSIGLSGGSITGELFF. The chain is built from TRBV19 and TRBJ2-2, with 9 bases identical to TRBD2. CDR3 length: 18 amino acids. Germline V gene lookup returns CDR1 LNHDA and CDR2 SQIVND (reference sequence). V was pared by 3 bases and J by 4 bases, with 12 bases of the junction left unmatched.

The chain joins TRBV14 to TRBJ1-5; 8 bases agree with TRBD1. The germline V gene has CDR1 SGHDN and CDR2 FVKESK. V lost 5 bases, J lost 9 bases, and 9 bases stayed unmatched. The CDR3 length is 14 residues. The CDR3 sequence: CASSARGQGRPQHF. Written as DNA, the CDR3 is TGTGCCAGCAGCGCCAGGGGGCAAGGCCGGCCCCAGCATTTT.

The rearrangement links TRBV7-2 to TRBJ2-1, with no clear D. The CDR3 contains 15 residues. Germline CDR1 reads SGHTA; CDR2 reads FQGNSA. V was clipped by 0 bases and J by 7 bases, with 13 bases between them. Written as DNA, the CDR3 is TGTGCCAGCAGCTTAGCGACCGGCGTCGGGAATGAGCAGTTCTTC. Its translation is CASSLATGVGNEQFF. Complete variable domain (other parts from reference TRBV7-2 and TRBJ2-1): GAGVSQSPSNKVTEKGKDVELRCDPISGHTALYWYRQSLGQGLEFLIYFQGNSAPDKSGLPSDRFSAERTGGSVSTLTIQRTQQEDSAVYLCASSLATGVGNEQFFGPGTRLTVL.

The chain uses TRBV2 and TRBJ2-7, with TRBD1 matching over 7 bases. V gave up 4 bases and J gave up 1 base; unmatched junction bases: 4. CDR1 is SNHLY and CDR2 is FYNNEI in the germline V gene. The CDR3 is 14 amino acids. The CDR3: CASSGDRASYEQYF. The CDR3, as DNA: TGTGCCAGCAGTGGAGACAGGGCATCCTACGAGCAGTACTTC.

The chain recombines TRBV2 with TRBJ1-6; tentatively, D is TRBD1 (5 bases). Trimming left V 4 bases short and J 10 bases short, with 11 bases between. This CDR3 spans 13 amino acids. Germline V lookup: CDR1 SNHLY, CDR2 FYNNEI. The CDR3 sequence is CASSGEGRSPLHF. CDR3 nucleotides: TGTGCCAGCAGTGGGGAGGGGCGATCACCCCTCCACTTT.

Only a few counts were recorded for this clone. V and J are TRBV7-6 and TRBJ2-2; the D gene is possibly TRBD1 (5 bases). Germline CDR1 SGHVS, CDR2 FNYEAQ. The CDR3 is 13 residues long. V was pared by 1 base and J by 7 bases, with 7 bases between. The CDR3 DNA reads as TGTGCCAGCAGCTTAGATCAGGGCGGGGAGCTGTTTTTT. This encodes CASSLDQGGELFF.

The chain has TRBV28 and TRBJ1-2; D not certain. CDR1 is MDHEN and CDR2 is SYDVKM in the germline V gene. The CDR3 totals 11 residues. The CDR3 loop reads CATGRAGGYTF. The CDR3 nucleotides are TGTGCGACCGGAAGGGCGGGTGGCTACACCTTC.

This clone came up many times. The rearrangement joins TRBV19 to TRBJ2-1, with TRBD1 identical over 8 bases. CDR1 is LNHDA and CDR2 is SQIVND in the germline V gene (reference sequence). Unmatched junction bases numbered 8, after V lost 5 bases and J lost 8 bases. This CDR3 is 14 amino acids long. CDR3 loop: CASSLQGEWDEQFF. Here the CDR3 DNA reads TGTGCCAGTAGTTTACAGGGGGAGTGGGATGAGCAGTTCTTC.

The chain couples TRBV28 to TRBJ1-1, with 7 bases that match TRBD1. The CDR3 length is 16 residues. Germline trimming cut 3 bases from V and 4 bases from J; bases unmatched to any gene: 11. Germline CDR1 MDHEN, CDR2 SYDVKM. CDR3 sequence (DNA): TGTGCCAGCAGTTTCGGGTTTGCGCAGGGGGTCACTGAAGCTTTCTTT. This codes for CASSFGFAQGVTEAFF.

This chain uses TRBV5-4 with TRBJ2-1, with 8 bases matching TRBD2. Germline loops: CDR1 SGHNT, CDR2 YYREEE (reference sequence). The junction had 10 bases not matched to a gene; V was cut back by 2 bases and J by 6 bases. The CDR3 sequence is 16 residues long. CDR3 nucleotide sequence: TGTGCCAGCAGCTTCGCTAGCGGGCCTCACCCCAATGAGCAGTTCTTC. This gives the protein CASSFASGPHPNEQFF.

This chain connects TRBV28 to TRBJ2-7, with 9 bases fitting TRBD1. CDR1 and CDR2 from the germline V gene are MDHEN and SYDVKM. The length of the CDR3 is 15 residues. The trim removed 6 bases at V and 2 bases at J, leaving 8 bases unmatched. This CDR3 reads CASRPYGTGTYEQYF. The CDR3 nucleotides read TGTGCCAGCAGACCCTACGGGACAGGGACCTACGAGCAGTACTTC.

This clone has a count of ten or more. The rearrangement links TRBV28 to TRBJ2-2, with 7 bases fitting TRBD2. With 6 bases clipped from V and 5 bases from J, the junction kept 6 bases outside the gene matches. Per the germline V gene, CDR1 is MDHEN and CDR2 is SYDVKM. The CDR3 consists of 14 residues. CDR3 in amino acids: CASSRGTTTGELFF. The CDR3 bases are TGTGCCAGCAGCCGTGGGACTACTACCGGGGAGCTGTTTTTT.

The chain combines TRBV3-1 (or the pseudogene TRBV3-2) with TRBJ1-6; D is undetermined. Germline V gene sequence: CDR1 LGHDT, CDR2 YNNKEL (reference sequence). With 1 base removed from V and 9 bases from J, the gap between germline ends came to 7 bases. CDR3 size: 13 residues. The CDR3 region is CASSQVKSSPLHF. The CDR3 nucleotides read TGTGCCAGCAGCCAAGTAAAGAGTTCACCCCTCCACTTT.

The chain links TRBV6-5 to TRBJ2-7, with D possibly being TRBD1 (5 bases). Germline loops: CDR1 MNHEY, CDR2 SVGAGI. CDR3 size: 15 residues. Trimming removed 5 bases from V and 0 bases from J, with 14 bases in between. The CDR3 spells CASSRQLLTSYEQYF. For the CDR3, the DNA is TGTGCCAGCAGTAGACAGCTTCTGACCTCCTACGAGCAGTACTTC.

J is TRBJ1-1 and V is TRBV19, with TRBD1 identical over 9 bases. The CDR3 is 14 amino acids. The V and J ends lost 7 bases and 1 base, in that order; junction bases with no gene match: 4. The germline V gene encodes CDR1 LNHDA and CDR2 SQIVND (reference sequence). The CDR3 DNA reads TGTGCCAGTACCCCGGGACAGGGGAACACTGAAGCTTTCTTT. It translates to CASTPGQGNTEAFF.

The chain uses TRBV7-2 and TRBJ2-7, with D possibly TRBD2 on 5 matching bases. The CDR3 runs 13 residues. Per the germline V gene, CDR1 is SGHTA and CDR2 is FQGNSA. V was shortened by 2 bases and J by 0 bases, with 5 bases between the two germline ends. CDR3 sequence: CASSLTSSYEQYF. The CDR3 nucleotides are TGTGCCAGCAGCTTAACTAGCTCCTACGAGCAGTACTTC.

The rearrangement uses TRBV28 and TRBJ1-4, with D perhaps TRBD1 (6 bases). This CDR3 contains 15 residues. V dropped 3 bases and J dropped 4 bases, with 12 bases sitting between them. Germline V gives CDR1 MDHEN, CDR2 SYDVKM. CDR3 sequence (DNA): TGTGCCAGCAGTTTCCTACAGGGCAATAATGAAAAACTGTTTTTT. Translated, it gives CASSFLQGNNEKLFF.

The J gene is TRBJ1-3, the V gene TRBV3-1 (or the pseudogene TRBV3-2), with D possibly TRBD1 on 6 matching bases. Germline V lookup: CDR1 LGHDT, CDR2 YNNKEL (reference sequence). CDR3 length equals 16 residues. V lost 1 base to trimming and J lost 1 base, with 11 bases between them. The CDR3 nucleotides are TGTGCCAGCAGCCAAGCCCGACAGGTTTCTGGAAACACCATATATTTT. Protein product: CASSQARQVSGNTIYF.

J is TRBJ2-2 and V is TRBV9; 10 positions agree with TRBD2. The ends lost 2 bases at V and 4 bases at J; junction bases unmatched: 2. CDR1 is SGDLS and CDR2 is YYNGEE in the germline V gene. The CDR3 runs 15 residues. The CDR3 nucleotides are TGTGCCAGCAGCGTTAGCGGGAGGAGCACCGGGGAGCTGTTTTTT. Protein sequence: CASSVSGRSTGELFF.

The V call is TRBV7-2, the J call TRBJ2-7; D is uncertain. Trimming left V 4 bases short and J 4 bases short, with 8 bases between. CDR1 is SGHTA and CDR2 is FQGNSA in the germline V gene. CDR3 length: 12 residues. The CDR3 DNA is TGTGCCAGCAGCTCAGATTTTTACGAGCAGTACTTC. It is translated as CASSSDFYEQYF.

The CDR3 DNA reads TGCAGCGTTGGACAGGGGGCTAACTATGGCTACACCTTC. Its translation is CSVGQGANYGYTF. The chain combines TRBV29-1 with TRBJ1-2; 9 bases agree with TRBD1. J was trimmed by 0 bases and V by 4 bases; bases with no gene match: 0. CDR3 length: 13 residues. CDR1 is SQVTM, CDR2 ANQGSEA, per germline.

This chain uses TRBV3-1 (or the pseudogene TRBV3-2) with TRBJ2-7; 9 bases are shared with TRBD2. V dropped 4 bases and J dropped 6; count of bases not matched to a gene: 7. The CDR3 is 14 amino acids. Germline-derived CDR1 and CDR2 are LGHDT and YNNKEL (reference sequence). The DNA for the CDR3 is TGTGCCAGCAGCCGCGGGAATAGCGGGAGCGAGCAGTACTTC. Translated, it gives CASSRGNSGSEQYF.

The chain couples TRBV10-3 to TRBJ1-1, with a tentative D call TRBD1 (6 bases). CDR1 is ENHRY and CDR2 is SYGVKD in the germline V gene. V was cut by 10 bases and J by 1 base, with 13 bases left in between. The CDR3 consists of 13 residues. CDR3 bases: TGTGCCACACAGGGAGTAGAGAACACTGAAGCTTTCTTT. Translated: CATQGVENTEAFF.

The J gene is TRBJ2-1, the V gene TRBV5-6, with 9 bases aligning to TRBD2. The CDR3 spans 17 residues. Germline CDR1 SGHDT, CDR2 YYEEEE. The junction had 14 bases not matched to a gene; V was cut back by 4 bases and J by 6 bases. CDR3 nucleotides: TGTGCCAGCAGCGATGCGCCTTCTGGCGGGGGGGGCAATGAGCAGTTCTTC. Translating it yields CASSDAPSGGGGNEQFF.

This rearrangement joins TRBV6-2 or TRBV6-3 to TRBJ1-6; D unresolved. The germline V gene has CDR1 MNHEY and CDR2 SVGEGT. The V end lost 6 bases, the J end lost 8 bases, and 14 bases lay between the germline ends. This CDR3 has 14 residues. As DNA, the CDR3 is TGTGCCAGCAGCCTCCTCGGCGAGGATTCACCCCTCCACTTT. Its translation is CASSLLGEDSPLHF.

This clone was seen only a few times. The gene calls are TRBV7-2 and TRBJ2-7, with D possibly being TRBD2 (7 bases). The V end lost 5 bases, the J end lost 7 bases, and 18 bases lay between the germline ends. CDR3 length equals 14 residues. Germline V CDR1 and CDR2: SGHTA, FQGNSA. The CDR3 sequence is CASSPNWGGAEQYF. CDR3 nucleotides: TGTGCCAGCAGCCCTAATTGGGGGGGGGCGGAGCAGTACTTC.

The rearrangement uses TRBV28 and TRBJ1-5, with a tentative D call TRBD1 (5 bases). This CDR3 comprises 17 residues. Per the germline V gene, CDR1 is MDHEN and CDR2 is SYDVKM. V gave up 7 bases and J gave up 1 base, with 20 bases separating them. The CDR3 loop is CASTPSGKGSSNQPQHF. The CDR3 nucleotides read TGTGCCAGCACCCCGAGCGGGAAGGGGTCGAGCAATCAGCCCCAGCATTTT.

A few counts support this clone. The chain couples TRBV30 to TRBJ2-7; the D is unclear. The CDR3 covers 11 residues. CDR1 is GTSNPN, CDR2 SVGIG, per germline (reference sequence). V lost 7 bases and J 4 bases, leaving 11 bases between the germline ends. DNA of the CDR3: TGTGCCTCCCAGGTAGGATACGAGCAGTACTTC. Amino acid sequence: CASQVGYEQYF.